The 3 T cell receptor beta chains below all came from one sample that was sequenced in a study of shared clonotypes between healthy human individuals. The data were produced by immunoSEQ multiplex PCR, yet TCRdb's version contains in-frame clones alone and is incomplete. The profile shows some 900,000 clones, approximately 76% of them singletons. What was sequenced was memory CD4+ T cells sorted from blood. As to subset: CD45RA-negative fraction. The receptors were gathered from a man between 18 and 35 years old in good health.

This chain links TRBV5-4 with TRBJ2-1, with 12 bases fitting TRBD2. This CDR3 comprises 16 residues. V dropped 0 bases and J dropped 6; count of bases not matched to a gene: 4. Germline CDR1 SGHNT, CDR2 YYREEE (reference sequence). The CDR3 bases are TGTGCCAGCAGCTTGGTCGTACTAGCGGGAGGCAATGAGCAGTTCTTC. Amino acid sequence: CASSLVVLAGGNEQFF.

The chain carries TRBV30 and TRBJ2-3, with D possibly called TRBD1 or TRBD2 (5 bases each). Per the germline V gene, CDR1 is GTSNPN and CDR2 is SVGIG (reference sequence). V lost 3 bases and J lost 0, with 10 bases in between. The CDR3 sequence is 14 residues long. Written as DNA, the CDR3 is TGTGCCTGGAGAGAGGGACGTAGCACAGATACGCAGTATTTT. Its protein product is CAWREGRSTDTQYF.

To note about this clone: Other DNA sequences from this sample encode an identical CDR3 as well. The genes are TRBV5-1 and TRBJ2-7; tentative D call: TRBD1 (7 bases). This CDR3 contains 12 residues. Deletions cut 3 bases from V and 4 bases from J, with 8 bases between. CDR1 and CDR2 (germline): SGHRS, YFSETQ. The CDR3 coding sequence is TGCGCCAGCAGCTCAGGGGGGTACGAGCAGTACTTC. This encodes CASSSGGYEQYF.